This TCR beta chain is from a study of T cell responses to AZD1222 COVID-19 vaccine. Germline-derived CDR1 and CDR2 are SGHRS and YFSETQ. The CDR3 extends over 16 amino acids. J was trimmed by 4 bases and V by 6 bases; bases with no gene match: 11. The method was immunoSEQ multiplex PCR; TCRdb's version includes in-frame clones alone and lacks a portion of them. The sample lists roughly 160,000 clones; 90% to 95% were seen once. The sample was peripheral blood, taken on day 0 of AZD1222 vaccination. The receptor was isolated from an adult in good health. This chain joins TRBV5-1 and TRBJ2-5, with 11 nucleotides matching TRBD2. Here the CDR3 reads CASTSLAGGGGETQYF. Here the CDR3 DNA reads TGCGCCAGCACCTCTCTAGCGGGGGGTGGAGGAGAGACCCAGTACTTC.